This passage covers 14 T cell receptor beta chains from one sample sequenced in a study of response to subunit inactivated influenza vaccine. TCRdb reanalysed the RT-PCR reads using MiXCR and keeps one entry per CDR3 protein. In the table there are roughly 650,000 distinct CDR3 sequences, 15% to 17% of which are singletons. The sequencing used PBMCs from blood, collected about 13 days after vaccination. Receptor source: a man aged 50 or older who received an inactivated influenza vaccine.

The rearrangement joins TRBV19 to TRBJ2-3; perhaps TRBD2 as D (5 bases). V was shortened by 6 bases and J by 4 bases, with 17 bases between the two germline ends. The germline CDR1 and CDR2 sequences are LNHDA and SQIVND (reference sequence). CDR3 size: 15 residues. The CDR3 loop is CASSNRAVIPDTQYF. CDR3 DNA sequence: TGTGCCAGTAGCAACAGAGCGGTTATCCCAGATACGCAGTATTTT.

There are many counts of this clonotype. The gene calls are TRBV20-1 and TRBJ2-1, with TRBD1 matching 7 bases. Per germline, CDR1 DFQATT and CDR2 SNEGSKA (reference sequence). V trimming: 4 bases; J trimming: 6 bases; junction bases outside the gene matches: 9. This CDR3 is 14 amino acids long. CDR3 protein: CSATRGLGSNEQFF. The CDR3 DNA is TGCAGTGCTACGAGGGGGCTGGGCTCCAATGAGCAGTTCTTC.

This clonotype has at least ten counts. The rearrangement links TRBV7-2 to TRBJ2-2; 9 bases agree with TRBD1. The germline V gene encodes CDR1 SGHTA and CDR2 FQGNSA. CDR3 size: 15 residues. V lost 6 bases and J lost 5; bases outside the gene matches: 7. The CDR3 DNA reads TGTGCCAGCAGAACCGGGACAGGGAGGACCGGGGAGCTGTTTTTT. Amino acid sequence: CASRTGTGRTGELFF.

The V gene is TRBV20-1, the J gene TRBJ2-5; D possibly corresponds to TRBD1 (5 bases). CDR3 size: 13 residues. Germline CDR1 DFQATT, CDR2 SNEGSKA (reference sequence). V lost 4 bases, J lost 4 bases, and 13 bases lay in between. The DNA for the CDR3 is TGCAGTGCTATTCGACAGACCCTAGAGACCCAGTACTTC. Protein product: CSAIRQTLETQYF.

V usage is TRBV20-1 and J usage is TRBJ1-5; TRBD1 matches 10 bases. This CDR3 is built from 14 residues. V was pared by 4 bases and J by 8 bases, with 8 bases of the junction left unmatched. Germline V gene sequence: CDR1 DFQATT, CDR2 SNEGSKA (reference sequence). DNA for the CDR3: TGCAGTGCTACCAGGACAGGGGGGTTGGAGCCCCAGCATTTT. This encodes CSATRTGGLEPQHF.

This clonotype was observed a few times. The chain links TRBV3-1 to TRBJ2-7; D is possibly TRBD1 (6 bases). Per germline, CDR1 LGHDT and CDR2 YNNKEL (reference sequence). The CDR3 contains 16 residues. Trimming pared 1 base from V and 6 bases from J, leaving 19 bases between. CDR3 loop: CASSQGVWRMDSEQYF. The CDR3 DNA reads TGTGCCAGCAGCCAAGGGGTGTGGCGGATGGACAGCGAGCAGTACTTC.

CDR3 sequence reads: CSARNWGREWSEAFF. Written as DNA, the CDR3 is TGCAGTGCTAGGAATTGGGGCAGGGAATGGTCTGAAGCTTTCTTT. The chain has TRBV20-1 and TRBJ1-1; tentatively, D is TRBD1 (5 bases). Trimming stripped 3 bases from V and 6 bases from J, with 20 bases between. CDR3 length: 15 amino acids. Germline V gene lookup returns CDR1 DFQATT and CDR2 SNEGSKA (reference sequence).

The V gene is TRBV20-1, the J gene TRBJ2-7; the match to TRBD1 covers 8 bases. The V gene end was trimmed by 4 bases and the J gene end by 3 bases; junction bases not matched to a gene: 8. This CDR3 is 14 amino acids long. Germline CDR1 and CDR2: DFQATT and SNEGSKA (reference sequence). The chain's CDR3 is CSATRRTGSYEQYF. As DNA, the CDR3 is TGCAGTGCTACCAGACGGACAGGGAGCTACGAGCAGTACTTC.

The rearrangement uses TRBV20-1 and TRBJ2-3; 8 nucleotides line up with TRBD2. Germline CDR1 reads DFQATT; CDR2 reads SNEGSKA (reference sequence). The CDR3 totals 16 residues. After removal of 1 base from V and 6 bases from J, the junction contained 12 bases not matched to a gene. The CDR3 DNA reads TGCAGTGCTAGAGCCGTAGCGGGGACTTCGGTGGATACGCAGTATTTT. Its translation: CSARAVAGTSVDTQYF.

The chain uses TRBV7-9 and TRBJ1-6; D is ambiguous. Germline CDR1 and CDR2: SEHNR and FQNEAQ (reference sequence). The length of the CDR3 is 13 residues. The ends were cut back, 6 bases at V and 5 bases at J, with 8 bases in the middle. CDR3: CASRERDNSPLHF. In DNA form, the CDR3 reads TGTGCCAGCAGGGAGAGGGATAATTCACCCCTCCACTTT.

In this sample, this clonotype turned up a few times. J is TRBJ2-1 and V is TRBV12-3 or TRBV12-4; 7 nucleotides align to TRBD2. CDR3 length equals 16 residues. Losses at the gene ends were 1 base for V and 5 bases for J; bases not matched to a gene: 8. CDR3 loop: CASSLEDLAVHNEQFF. As DNA, the CDR3 is TGTGCCAGCAGTTTAGAGGATCTAGCGGTCCACAATGAGCAGTTCTTC.

The chain recombines TRBV15 with TRBJ2-2; weak D call: TRBD2 (5 bases). Germline V gene sequence: CDR1 LNHNV, CDR2 YYDKDF (reference sequence). V was pared by 4 bases and J by 8 bases, with 14 bases between. The CDR3 extends over 14 amino acids. CDR3 in amino acids: CATSKGLASGELFF. DNA of the CDR3: TGTGCCACCAGCAAAGGACTGGCCTCTGGGGAGCTGTTTTTT. The full variable domain, with the rest looked up from reference TRBV15 and TRBJ2-2, is DAMVIQNPRYQVTQFGKPVTLSCSQTLNHNVMYWYQQKSSQAPKLLFHYYDKDFNNEADTPDNFQSRRPNTSFCFLDIRSPGLGDTAMYLCATSKGLASGELFFGEGSRLTVL.

This clonotype showed up many times. The rearrangement uses TRBV20-1 and TRBJ2-1; 9 nucleotides line up with TRBD2. The CDR3 loop spans 15 amino acids. V lost 6 bases to trimming and J lost 4 bases; unmatched junction nucleotides: 10. Germline V gene lookup returns CDR1 DFQATT and CDR2 SNEGSKA (reference sequence). For the CDR3, the DNA is TGCAGTGCGAGTCCTCTAGCGGGAATTTACAATGAGCAGTTCTTC. It is translated as CSASPLAGIYNEQFF.

This sequence joins TRBV6-2 or TRBV6-3 and TRBJ2-1; the D gene is possibly TRBD2 (5 bases). This CDR3 region has 20 residues. Trimming stripped 6 bases from V and 0 bases from J, with 27 bases between. Looked up from germline, CDR1 is MNHEY and CDR2 is SVGEGT. The DNA for the CDR3 is TGTGCCAGCAGCCCCGTCTTTGCGTGGGCTAGCAAAAACTCCTACAATGAGCAGTTCTTC. It specifies CASSPVFAWASKNSYNEQFF.